The rows below give T cell receptor beta chains drawn from one sample of a study of early T cells in non-severe SARS-CoV-2 infection. TCRdb reanalysed the 5' RACE reads using MiXCR and keeps one entry per CDR3 protein. Found here are roughly 72,000 distinct CDR3 sequences, around 11% of them singletons; the top ten hold less than 3.5%. The sequencing used whole blood, collected at baseline. These receptors were taken from an adult who was a healthcare worker with PCR-confirmed SARS-CoV-2 infection or an uninfected control (not recorded which). The CDR3 runs from the conserved cysteine through the conserved F or W. The D gene is left open where the match is weak. The size field is filled for only some rows; it gives once, few, many or a size class.

CDR3 protein: CASSHTGNNQPQHF; CDR3 DNA: TGTGCCAGCAGCCATACGGGAAACAATCAGCCCCAGCATTTT; clone size: NA; J gene: TRBJ1-5; V gene: TRBV5-5; D gene: NA
CDR3 protein: CASSSKDSRMGFTDTQYF; CDR3 DNA: TGTGCCAGCAGCTCAAAAGATAGCAGGATGGGCTTCACAGATACGCAGTATTTT; clone size: NA; J gene: TRBJ2-3; V gene: TRBV5-6; D gene: NA
CDR3 protein: CASSLGFGARTNSPLHF; CDR3 DNA: TGTGCCAGCAGTTTAGGGTTCGGGGCAAGGACAAATTCACCCCTCCACTTT; clone size: NA; J gene: TRBJ1-6; V gene: TRBV12-3/TRBV12-4; D gene: NA
CDR3 protein: CSAKYYGYTF; CDR3 DNA: TGCAGTGCTAAATACTATGGCTACACCTTC; clone size: NA; J gene: TRBJ1-2; V gene: TRBV20-1; D gene: NA
CDR3 protein: CASSRDGDYGYTF; CDR3 DNA: TGTGCCAGCAGCCGTGACGGCGACTATGGCTACACCTTC; clone size: few; J gene: TRBJ1-2; V gene: TRBV7-2; D gene: NA
CDR3 protein: CSARPQETQYF; CDR3 DNA: TGCAGTGCTAGACCTCAAGAGACCCAGTACTTC; clone size: few; J gene: TRBJ2-5; V gene: TRBV20-1; D gene: NA
CDR3 protein: CSVDGVGSPQNYEQYF; CDR3 DNA: TGCAGCGTTGATGGAGTCGGCTCCCCGCAGAACTACGAGCAGTACTTC; clone size: many; J gene: TRBJ2-7; V gene: TRBV29-1; D gene: NA
CDR3 protein: CASSPQDGLTGELFF; CDR3 DNA: TGTGCCAGCAGCCCACAGGACGGGCTCACCGGGGAGCTGTTTTTT; clone size: many; J gene: TRBJ2-2; V gene: TRBV11-2; D gene: NA
CDR3 protein: CASSLNQETQYF; CDR3 DNA: TGTGCCAGCAGCTTGAATCAGGAGACCCAGTACTTC; clone size: many; J gene: TRBJ2-5; V gene: TRBV5-4; D gene: NA
CDR3 protein: CASSSPGTVYEQYF; CDR3 DNA: TGTGCCAGCAGCTCACCCGGGACAGTTTACGAGCAGTACTTC; clone size: NA; J gene: TRBJ2-7; V gene: TRBV7-9; D gene: TRBD1
CDR3 protein: CASSYGGDFNEKLFF; CDR3 DNA: TGTGCCAGCAGTTACGGGGGCGACTTTAATGAAAAACTGTTTTTT; clone size: few; J gene: TRBJ1-4; V gene: TRBV6-2/TRBV6-3; D gene: NA
CDR3 protein: CASEPSGGPYNEQFF; CDR3 DNA: TGTGCCAGCGAGCCAAGCGGGGGGCCCTACAATGAGCAGTTCTTC; clone size: many; J gene: TRBJ2-1; V gene: TRBV12-3/TRBV12-4; D gene: TRBD2
CDR3 protein: CASSLAFVGYEQFF; CDR3 DNA: TGTGCCAGCAGCTTAGCGTTTGTGGGGTATGAGCAGTTCTTC; clone size: few; J gene: TRBJ2-1; V gene: TRBV7-6; D gene: NA
CDR3 protein: CASSQPPTGTYEQYF; CDR3 DNA: TGTGCCAGCAGCCAACCTCCGACAGGGACCTACGAGCAGTACTTC; clone size: few; J gene: TRBJ2-7; V gene: TRBV16; D gene: TRBD1
CDR3 protein: CASSRQVANTEAFF; CDR3 DNA: TGTGCCAGCAGTCGACAGGTGGCGAACACTGAAGCTTTCTTT; clone size: few; J gene: TRBJ1-1; V gene: TRBV12-3/TRBV12-4; D gene: NA
CDR3 protein: CATSAMDRDTGELFF; CDR3 DNA: TGTGCCACCAGTGCCATGGACAGAGACACCGGGGAGCTGTTTTTT; clone size: NA; J gene: TRBJ2-2; V gene: TRBV24-1; D gene: NA
CDR3 protein: CASSLSGGFQETQYF; CDR3 DNA: TGTGCCAGCAGCCTAAGCGGCGGTTTCCAAGAGACCCAGTACTTC; clone size: few; J gene: TRBJ2-5; V gene: TRBV11-2; D gene: NA
CDR3 protein: CASGRDATYEQYF; CDR3 DNA: TGTGCCAGCGGGCGGGACGCCACCTACGAGCAGTACTTC; clone size: NA; J gene: TRBJ2-7; V gene: TRBV9; D gene: NA
CDR3 protein: CASSGQAEYQPQHF; CDR3 DNA: TGTGCCAGCAGTGGACAAGCTGAATATCAGCCCCAGCATTTT; clone size: few; J gene: TRBJ1-5; V gene: TRBV2; D gene: NA
CDR3 protein: CASSLQDFGATDTQYF; CDR3 DNA: TGTGCCAGCAGCCTCCAGGACTTCGGGGCCACAGATACGCAGTATTTT; clone size: NA; J gene: TRBJ2-3; V gene: TRBV11-2; D gene: NA
CDR3 protein: CASSLVGGWTDTQYF; CDR3 DNA: TGTGCCAGCAGTTTAGTTGGAGGGTGGACAGATACGCAGTATTTT; clone size: few; J gene: TRBJ2-3; V gene: TRBV27; D gene: NA
CDR3 protein: CSARGTAHYEQYF; CDR3 DNA: TGCAGTGCTCGGGGGACTGCACACTACGAGCAGTACTTC; clone size: many; J gene: TRBJ2-7; V gene: TRBV20-1; D gene: NA
CDR3 protein: CASSPLGFAYNEQFF; CDR3 DNA: TGTGCCAGCTCACCATTGGGTTTTGCCTACAATGAGCAGTTCTTC; clone size: few; J gene: TRBJ2-1; V gene: TRBV18; D gene: NA
CDR3 protein: CASSPEDWEIEQYF; CDR3 DNA: TGTGCCAGCAGCCCCGAGGACTGGGAAATCGAGCAGTACTTC; clone size: few; J gene: TRBJ2-7; V gene: TRBV7-9; D gene: NA
CDR3 protein: CASRPVQGAPEAFF; CDR3 DNA: TGTGCCAGCAGGCCTGTACAGGGAGCCCCTGAAGCTTTCTTT; clone size: many; J gene: TRBJ1-1; V gene: TRBV3-1; D gene: NA
CDR3 protein: CASSLANVRDRASTDTQYF; CDR3 DNA: TGTGCCAGCAGCTTAGCCAACGTCCGGGACAGAGCTAGCACAGATACGCAGTATTTT; clone size: few; J gene: TRBJ2-3; V gene: TRBV7-9; D gene: TRBD1
CDR3 protein: CASSSRSGNTIYF; CDR3 DNA: TGTGCCAGCAGTTCTCGTTCTGGAAACACCATATATTTT; clone size: few; J gene: TRBJ1-3; V gene: TRBV6-5; D gene: NA
CDR3 protein: CASSASLGSLETQYF; CDR3 DNA: TGCGCCAGCAGCGCATCACTAGGTTCCCTGGAGACCCAGTACTTC; clone size: NA; J gene: TRBJ2-5; V gene: TRBV5-1; D gene: NA
CDR3 protein: CASRSIYEQYF; CDR3 DNA: TGTGCCAGCAGGTCTATTTACGAGCAGTACTTC; clone size: few; J gene: TRBJ2-7; V gene: TRBV28; D gene: NA
CDR3 protein: CASSLSWAPGSYEQYF; CDR3 DNA: TGCGCCAGCAGCTTGTCTTGGGCGCCGGGTTCCTACGAGCAGTACTTC; clone size: few; J gene: TRBJ2-7; V gene: TRBV5-1; D gene: NA
CDR3 protein: CSARGIGGGPISGNTIYF; CDR3 DNA: TGCAGTGCTAGAGGGATCGGCGGGGGACCAATTTCGGGAAACACCATATATTTT; clone size: NA; J gene: TRBJ1-3; V gene: TRBV20-1; D gene: NA
CDR3 protein: CASSSGTGINEQFF; CDR3 DNA: TGTGCCAGCAGCTCTGGGACAGGGATAAATGAGCAGTTCTTC; clone size: NA; J gene: TRBJ2-1; V gene: TRBV7-9; D gene: TRBD1
CDR3 protein: CASRDNRGAKNIQYF; CDR3 DNA: TGTGCCAGCAGAGACAACAGGGGGGCCAAAAACATTCAGTACTTC; clone size: few; J gene: TRBJ2-4; V gene: TRBV7-2; D gene: TRBD1
CDR3 protein: CAISRTAYEQYF; CDR3 DNA: TGTGCCATCAGCAGGACAGCCTACGAGCAGTACTTC; clone size: NA; J gene: TRBJ2-7; V gene: TRBV10-3; D gene: NA
CDR3 protein: CSARERGLGEAFF; CDR3 DNA: TGCAGTGCTAGAGAGAGGGGGCTTGGTGAAGCTTTCTTT; clone size: NA; J gene: TRBJ1-1; V gene: TRBV20-1; D gene: TRBD1
CDR3 protein: CASSPRTGYGYTF; CDR3 DNA: TGTGCCAGCAGCCCAAGGACAGGTTATGGCTACACCTTC; clone size: few; J gene: TRBJ1-2; V gene: TRBV7-2; D gene: TRBD1
CDR3 protein: CASSQDWGRTDTQYF; CDR3 DNA: TGCGCCAGCAGCCAAGATTGGGGCCGCACAGATACGCAGTATTTT; clone size: few; J gene: TRBJ2-3; V gene: TRBV4-1; D gene: NA
CDR3 protein: CASSQPSRTSYNEQFF; CDR3 DNA: TGCGCCAGCAGCCAACCTTCGCGGACTAGCTACAATGAGCAGTTCTTC; clone size: few; J gene: TRBJ2-1; V gene: TRBV4-1; D gene: TRBD2
CDR3 protein: CASSYGQGAFHEQYF; CDR3 DNA: TGCGCCAGCAGCTATGGACAGGGAGCCTTCCACGAGCAGTACTTC; clone size: NA; J gene: TRBJ2-7; V gene: TRBV5-1; D gene: TRBD1
CDR3 protein: CSANRRISGGAGDEQFF; CDR3 DNA: TGCAGTGCTAACCGGAGGATTAGCGGGGGGGCCGGCGATGAGCAGTTCTTC; clone size: many; J gene: TRBJ2-1; V gene: TRBV20-1; D gene: TRBD2
CDR3 protein: CAISESQTQTGEAFF; CDR3 DNA: TGTGCCATCAGTGAGTCACAAACCCAAACAGGTGAAGCTTTCTTT; clone size: NA; J gene: TRBJ1-1; V gene: TRBV10-3; D gene: NA
CDR3 protein: CASSQETGTIVYGYTF; CDR3 DNA: TGTGCCAGCAGCCAAGAAACCGGGACAATAGTTTATGGCTACACCTTC; clone size: few; J gene: TRBJ1-2; V gene: TRBV3-1; D gene: NA
CDR3 protein: CASRVGPHSGNTIYF; CDR3 DNA: TGTGCCAGCAGGGTAGGACCGCACTCTGGAAACACCATATATTTT; clone size: few; J gene: TRBJ1-3; V gene: TRBV12-3/TRBV12-4; D gene: NA
CDR3 protein: CASNARAGAYEQYF; CDR3 DNA: TGTGCCAGCAATGCGCGCGCGGGGGCCTACGAGCAGTACTTC; clone size: few; J gene: TRBJ2-7; V gene: TRBV11-2; D gene: TRBD2